The 10 T cell receptor beta chains presented below share a single source sample, sequenced in a study of radiotherapy plus CTLA-4 blockade in lung cancer. Sequenced by immunoSEQ multiplex PCR; TCRdb stores in-frame clones only, minus some. The sample shows 45,000 to 75,000 clones, about three quarters of them seen only once. The sequencing here drew on peripheral blood, taken from a patient treated with radiotherapy plus ipilimumab. All receptors come from a human donor with non-small cell lung cancer who had a partial response to radiotherapy plus ipilimumab.

There are a few counts of this clone. The J gene is TRBJ1-1, the V gene TRBV5-1; D is ambiguous. V lost 0 bases, J lost 1 base, and 7 bases lay in between. The germline CDR1 and CDR2 sequences are SGHRS and YFSETQ. The CDR3 covers 14 residues. The CDR3, as DNA: TGCGCCAGCAGCTTGGCGTGGGCGAACACTGAAGCTTTCTTT. It codes for CASSLAWANTEAFF.

The chain employs TRBV10-3 and TRBJ1-1; D might be TRBD1 (5 bases). V shed 3 bases and J shed 2 bases, with 13 bases lying between them. This CDR3 is 15 amino acids long. From germline, CDR1 is ENHRY and CDR2 SYGVKD. The CDR3 is CAISDDGGKNTEAFF. CDR3 nucleotide sequence: TGTGCCATCAGTGATGACGGGGGGAAAAACACTGAAGCTTTCTTT.

This clone has only a few counts. V is TRBV7-6 and J is TRBJ2-7; D uncertain. V was cut by 3 bases and J by 2 bases, with 8 bases left in between. Germline V gives CDR1 SGHVS, CDR2 FNYEAQ. CDR3 size: 13 residues. In DNA, the CDR3 is TGTGCCAGCAGCTTGGCAGAACCCTACGAGCAGTACTTC. It is translated as CASSLAEPYEQYF.

The J gene is TRBJ1-1, the V gene TRBV5-1, with TRBD1 as a possible D gene (5 bases). The CDR3 has 13 residues. Germline CDR1 and CDR2: SGHRS and YFSETQ. The V and J ends lost 2 bases and 2 bases respectively, with 7 bases between them. The CDR3 nucleotides read TGCGCCAGCAGCTTCAGGGTAAACACTGAAGCTTTCTTT. It translates to CASSFRVNTEAFF.

This clone appeared a few times. The chain combines TRBV6-5 with TRBJ1-4; 7 bases line up with TRBD1. The CDR3 is 16 amino acids. Germline assignment: CDR1 MNHEY and CDR2 SVGAGI. With V trimmed by 3 bases and J by 3 bases, 7 bases remained unmatched. The CDR3 sequence: CASSYSQQGPNEKLFF. The DNA of the CDR3 is TGTGCCAGCAGTTATTCTCAACAGGGGCCTAATGAAAAACTGTTTTTT.

The rearrangement uses TRBV5-4 and TRBJ2-5, with 10 bases aligning to TRBD2. Looked up from germline, CDR1 is SGHNT and CDR2 is YYREEE (reference sequence). Trimming took 8 bases from V and 4 from J; bases not matched to a gene: 11. The CDR3 contains 15 residues. CDR3 nucleotides: TGTGCCAGTACCCAGTTTAGCGGGGGGCCAGAGACCCAGTACTTC. Amino acid sequence: CASTQFSGGPETQYF.

The V and J genes are TRBV19 and TRBJ2-1, with a weak D call TRBD1 (5 bases). Germline V gene lookup returns CDR1 LNHDA and CDR2 SQIVND (reference sequence). Trimming stripped 3 bases from V and 10 bases from J, with 19 bases between. This CDR3 has 15 residues. This CDR3 reads CASSIVRGGPAEQFF. CDR3 in DNA: TGTGCCAGTAGTATCGTAAGGGGCGGCCCCGCGGAGCAGTTCTTC.

In this sample, this clone turned up a few times. The chain couples TRBV9 to TRBJ2-7; D is possibly TRBD2 (5 bases). Germline CDR1 reads SGDLS; CDR2 reads YYNGEE. The germline V and J ends were trimmed by 3 bases and 0 bases, with 13 bases remaining between them. The CDR3 is 15 residues long. CDR3 coding DNA: TGTGCCAGCAGCGCCGGATGGAGGCCCTCCTACGAGCAGTACTTC. Translating gives CASSAGWRPSYEQYF. The full variable domain, rest sourced from reference TRBV9 and TRBJ2-7, is DSGVTQTPKHLITATGQRVTLRCSPRSGDLSVYWYQQSLDQGLQFLIQYYNGEERAKGNILERFSAQQFPDLHSELNLSSLELGDSALYFCASSAGWRPSYEQYFGPGTRLTVT.

The chain links TRBV21-1 to TRBJ2-3; whether TRBD2, the table's D call, matches the DNA was not checked. TRBV21-1 is designated a pseudogene. The CDR3 has 13 residues. The CDR3 sequence is CASSKGGSDTQYF. The CDR3 DNA reads as TGTGCCAGCAGCAAAGGAGGGTCGGATACGCAGTATTTT.

The chain uses TRBV18 and TRBJ1-4; possibly TRBD1 for D (5 bases). This CDR3 region has 16 residues. The V end lost 0 bases, the J end lost 5 bases, and 13 bases lay between the germline ends. CDR1 and CDR2 from the germline V gene are KGHSH and LQKENI. CDR3 residues: CASSPPIRTRNEKLFF. CDR3 sequence (DNA): TGTGCCAGCTCACCACCCATAAGGACAAGGAATGAAAAACTGTTTTTT.